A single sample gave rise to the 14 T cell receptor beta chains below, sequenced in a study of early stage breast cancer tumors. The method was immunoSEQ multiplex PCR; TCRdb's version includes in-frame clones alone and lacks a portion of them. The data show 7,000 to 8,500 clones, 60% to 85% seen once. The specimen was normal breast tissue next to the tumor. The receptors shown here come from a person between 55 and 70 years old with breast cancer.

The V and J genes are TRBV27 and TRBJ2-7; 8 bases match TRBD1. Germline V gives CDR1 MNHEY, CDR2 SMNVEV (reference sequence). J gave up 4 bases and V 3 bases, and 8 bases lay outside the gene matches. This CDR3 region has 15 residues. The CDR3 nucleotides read TGTGCCAGCAGTTTGGCCGGGACAGGTTCGTACGAGCAGTACTTC. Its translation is CASSLAGTGSYEQYF.

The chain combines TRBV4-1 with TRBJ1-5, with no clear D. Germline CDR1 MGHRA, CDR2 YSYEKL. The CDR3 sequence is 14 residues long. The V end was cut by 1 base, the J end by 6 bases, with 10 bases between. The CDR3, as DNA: TGCGCCAGCAGCCAAGCGGGTTTCGTTCAGCCCCAGCATTTT. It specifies CASSQAGFVQPQHF.

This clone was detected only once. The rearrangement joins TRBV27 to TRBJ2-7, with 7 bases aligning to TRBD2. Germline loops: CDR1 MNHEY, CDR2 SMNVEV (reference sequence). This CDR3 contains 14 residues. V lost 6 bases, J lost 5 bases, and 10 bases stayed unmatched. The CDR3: CASRFGGRRDEQYF. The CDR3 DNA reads TGTGCCAGCAGATTCGGGGGGAGGCGGGACGAGCAGTACTTC.

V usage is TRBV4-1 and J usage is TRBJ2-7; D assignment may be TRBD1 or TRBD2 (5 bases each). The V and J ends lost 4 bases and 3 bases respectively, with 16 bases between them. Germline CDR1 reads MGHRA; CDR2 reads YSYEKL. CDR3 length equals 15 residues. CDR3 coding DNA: TGCGCCAGCAGCCTCGGTGGGGGTGTCGGCTACGAGCAGTACTTC. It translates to CASSLGGGVGYEQYF.

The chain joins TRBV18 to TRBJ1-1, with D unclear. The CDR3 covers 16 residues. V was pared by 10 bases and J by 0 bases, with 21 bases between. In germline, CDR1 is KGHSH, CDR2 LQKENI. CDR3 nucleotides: TGTGCCACCTCCTTTCTTCCATGGGCCGTGAACACTGAAGCTTTCTTT. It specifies CATSFLPWAVNTEAFF. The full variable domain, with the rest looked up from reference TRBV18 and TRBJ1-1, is NAGVMQNPRHLVRRRGQEARLRCSPMKGHSHVYWYRQLPEEGLKFMVYLQKENIIDESGMPKERFSAEFPKEGPSILRIQQVVRGDSAAYFCATSFLPWAVNTEAFFGQGTRLTVV.

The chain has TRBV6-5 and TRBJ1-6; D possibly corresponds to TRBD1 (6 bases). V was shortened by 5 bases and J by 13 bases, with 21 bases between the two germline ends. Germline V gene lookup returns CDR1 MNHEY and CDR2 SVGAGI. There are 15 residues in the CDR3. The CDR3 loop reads CASSRAGTQILPLHF. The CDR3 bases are TGTGCCAGCAGTCGAGCCGGGACACAAATTCTCCCCCTCCACTTT.

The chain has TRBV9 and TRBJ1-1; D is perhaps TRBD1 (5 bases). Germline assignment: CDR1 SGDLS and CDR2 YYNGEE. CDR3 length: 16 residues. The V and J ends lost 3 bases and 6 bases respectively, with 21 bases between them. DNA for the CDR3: TGTGCCAGCAGCGCTCAAAAGGGCCTGGGGGGGTCTGAAGCTTTCTTT. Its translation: CASSAQKGLGGSEAFF.

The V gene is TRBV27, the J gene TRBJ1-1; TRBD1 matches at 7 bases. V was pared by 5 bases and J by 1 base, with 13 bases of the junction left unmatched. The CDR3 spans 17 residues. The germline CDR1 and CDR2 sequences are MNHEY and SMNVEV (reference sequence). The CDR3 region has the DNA TGTGCCAGCAGTCCCTTACCGCGTTGGACAGGGAACACTGAAGCTTTCTTT. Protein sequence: CASSPLPRWTGNTEAFF.

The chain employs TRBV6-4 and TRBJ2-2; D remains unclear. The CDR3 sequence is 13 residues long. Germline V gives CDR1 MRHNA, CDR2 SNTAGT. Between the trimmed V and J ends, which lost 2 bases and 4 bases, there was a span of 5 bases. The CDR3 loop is CASSDTSTGELFF. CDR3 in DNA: TGTGCCAGCAGTGACACTTCCACCGGGGAGCTGTTTTTT.

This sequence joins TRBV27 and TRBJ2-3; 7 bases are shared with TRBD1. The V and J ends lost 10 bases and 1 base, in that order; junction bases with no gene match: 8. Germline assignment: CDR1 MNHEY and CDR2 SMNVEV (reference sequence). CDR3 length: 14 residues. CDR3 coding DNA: TGTGCCACCCAGGGGGATACGGGCACAGATACGCAGTATTTT. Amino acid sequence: CATQGDTGTDTQYF.

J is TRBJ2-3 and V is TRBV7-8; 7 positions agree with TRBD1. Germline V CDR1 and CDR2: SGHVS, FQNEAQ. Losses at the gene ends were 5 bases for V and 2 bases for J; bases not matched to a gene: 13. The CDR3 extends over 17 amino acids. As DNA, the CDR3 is TGTGCCAGCAGCCCGCGACAGGGTGGATTCGCCACAGATACGCAGTATTTT. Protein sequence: CASSPRQGGFATDTQYF.

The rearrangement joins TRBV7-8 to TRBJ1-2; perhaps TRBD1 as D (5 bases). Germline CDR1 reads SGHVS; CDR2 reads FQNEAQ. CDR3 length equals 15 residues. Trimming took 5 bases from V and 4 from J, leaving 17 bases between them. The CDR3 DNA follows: TGTGCCAGCAGCAAGGCGGGACTCCTTCCCTATGGCTACACCTTC. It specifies CASSKAGLLPYGYTF.

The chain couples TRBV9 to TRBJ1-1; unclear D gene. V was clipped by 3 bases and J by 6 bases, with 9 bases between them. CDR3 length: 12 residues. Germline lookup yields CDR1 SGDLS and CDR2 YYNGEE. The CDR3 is CASSGPSPEAFF. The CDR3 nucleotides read TGTGCCAGCAGCGGGCCGAGTCCTGAAGCTTTCTTT. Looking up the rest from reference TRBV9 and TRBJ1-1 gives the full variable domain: DSGVTQTPKHLITATGQRVTLRCSPRSGDLSVYWYQQSLDQGLQFLIQYYNGEERAKGNILERFSAQQFPDLHSELNLSSLELGDSALYFCASSGPSPEAFFGQGTRLTVV.

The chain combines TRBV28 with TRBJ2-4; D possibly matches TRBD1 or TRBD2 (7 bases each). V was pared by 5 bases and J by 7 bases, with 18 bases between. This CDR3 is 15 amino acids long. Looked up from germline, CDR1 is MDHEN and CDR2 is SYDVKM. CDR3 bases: TGTGCCAGCAGTGCCCAGCGACAGGGAGGGAACATTCAGTACTTC. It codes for CASSAQRQGGNIQYF.